The 3 T cell receptor beta chains below all came from one sample that was sequenced in a study of blood T cell repertoires in COVID-19. TCRdb's copy holds only in-frame clones and misses some; the assay was immunoSEQ multiplex PCR. Among about 110,000 clones listed, over 65% were seen once. Sequencing was performed on peripheral blood. These receptors all come from a woman over 75 with acute or convalescent COVID-19.

The chain joins TRBV24-1 to TRBJ2-2; no definite D call. This CDR3 has 15 residues. Germline values: CDR1 KGHDR, CDR2 SFDVKD. Trimming removed 1 base from V and 4 bases from J, with 9 bases in between. The CDR3 loop reads CATSDFMGSTGELFF. As DNA, the CDR3 is TGTGCCACCAGTGATTTTATGGGCTCCACCGGGGAGCTGTTTTTT.

This clone was seen more than once but under ten times. V usage is TRBV28 and J usage is TRBJ2-6, with D hard to call. V was pared by 7 bases and J by 0 bases, with 13 bases between. The germline V gene has CDR1 MDHEN and CDR2 SYDVKM. This CDR3 comprises 16 residues. This CDR3 is CASTPLSSSGANVLTF. DNA of the CDR3: TGTGCCAGCACGCCTCTTAGCAGCTCTGGGGCCAACGTCCTGACTTTC.

The J gene is TRBJ1-2, the V gene TRBV28, with D tentatively TRBD1 (5 bases). Trimming took off 6 bases at V and 7 bases at J, with 18 bases between the two ends. The CDR3 covers 14 residues. Germline values: CDR1 MDHEN, CDR2 SYDVKM. The CDR3 DNA is TGTGCCAGCAGCGTCAGGGCGGCTCCTCGTGGCTACACCTTC. Translation: CASSVRAAPRGYTF.